This is a list of T cell receptor beta chains from one sample in a study of CXCR3-negative and CXCR3-positive naive CD8 T cells. Each CDR3 protein gets one entry in TCRdb, which reprocessed the 5' RACE reads and gives no DNA. The sample table sets out tens of thousands of distinct CDR3 sequences. Sequencing input: naive CXCR3- CD8+ T cells from blood. All receptors derive from a human donor in good health. Some clones in this sample may be carry-over from other donors' samples. Both conserved end residues are part of each CDR3.

CDR3aa,j_gene,v_gene
CASTPAGYTYNEQFF,TRBJ2-1,TRBV4-1
CSGGLAVWNEQFF,TRBJ2-1,TRBV29-1
CASSPDSSMRTGELFF,TRBJ2-2,TRBV5-1
CASSGRTSGSYNEQFF,TRBJ2-1,TRBV9
CAIIETEAGGPDTQYF,TRBJ2-3,TRBV10-3
CAWRKFPLGQGGETQYF,TRBJ2-5,TRBV30
CASTGTGDGELFF,TRBJ2-2,TRBV12-3/TRBV12-4
CASSQEEFERTGPGEQFF,TRBJ2-1,TRBV3-1
CASSFAGLTYNEQFF,TRBJ2-1,TRBV12-3/TRBV12-4
CSVDRSGQEQYF,TRBJ2-7,TRBV29-1
CSVLTGGGRNEQFF,TRBJ2-1,TRBV29-1
CASSSDDRVGRITEAFF,TRBJ1-1,TRBV18
CASSFREGDTQYF,TRBJ2-3,TRBV7-7
CASSSDRGPSSYEQYF,TRBJ2-7,TRBV7-9
CSALIRDSPDTQYF,TRBJ2-3,TRBV20-1
CSVEETSGGTSYEQYF,TRBJ2-7,TRBV29-1
CASSPPGTPLRDTEAFF,TRBJ1-1,TRBV7-9
CASSLGLAGGLEQYF,TRBJ2-7,TRBV7-9
CASSLSATSYNEQFF,TRBJ2-1,TRBV5-6
CASSFRDGSMNTEAFF,TRBJ1-1,TRBV5-1
CASSPGTDNTEAFF,TRBJ1-1,TRBV5-6
CASSSPSQGTHEQYF,TRBJ2-7,TRBV5-1
CASSPFNQPQHF,TRBJ1-5,TRBV28
CASSSLYRGTESYNEQFF,TRBJ2-1,TRBV7-9
CASSVATDYGYTF,TRBJ1-2,TRBV9
CSVEGRGDEHYF,TRBJ2-7,TRBV29-1
CASRPTGGFEQYF,TRBJ2-7,TRBV5-1
CASSPLENRYNEQFF,TRBJ2-1,TRBV18
CASSQVTNEKLFF,TRBJ1-4,TRBV14
CASRRAGAHNEQSF,TRBJ2-1,TRBV12-3/TRBV12-4
CASSLVGGPSYEQYF,TRBJ2-7,TRBV7-9
CSARDVAGELNEQFF,TRBJ2-1,TRBV20-1
CASSKSFRGDREDNEQFF,TRBJ2-1,TRBV21-1
CASSLVVPGIGELFF,TRBJ2-2,TRBV11-2
CASSSPTRGDTQYF,TRBJ2-3,TRBV12-3/TRBV12-4
CASSLGGGALETQYF,TRBJ2-5,TRBV5-5
CASRSTCIPRRREQYF,TRBJ2-7,TRBV12-2
CASSQDRSLGRGEQFF,TRBJ2-1,TRBV14
CASSFREAWETQYF,TRBJ2-5,TRBV23-1
CSARQAYGYTF,TRBJ1-2,TRBV20-1